This is a list of T cell receptor beta chains from one sample in a study of blood T cell repertoires in COVID-19. Sequencing was performed with immunoSEQ multiplex PCR; in TCRdb, only in-frame clones are kept and a portion is missing. The sample lists fewer than 250,000 clones, around four fifths seen once, with roughly 10% in the top ten. The sequenced material came from peripheral blood. Receptor source: a woman older than 75 with COVID-19, enrolled during active disease. The CDR3 runs from the conserved cysteine through the conserved F or W. A D gene is named only where the DNA matches it firmly. The size field is filled for only some rows; it gives once, few, many or a size class.

>TRBD1|TRBV19|TRBJ1-4|-
CASSTGTGAEKLFF
TGTGCCAGTAGCACCGGGACAGGGGCTGAAAAACTGTTTTTT
>TRBD1|TRBV7-6|TRBJ1-2|-
CASSPRDRDGPSYTF
TGTGCCAGCAGCCCTCGGGACAGGGATGGACCTAGCTACACCTTC
>TRBD2|TRBV5-4|TRBJ2-2|-
CASSPGLAGGFNTGELFF
TGTGCCAGCAGCCCGGGACTAGCGGGCGGCTTCAACACCGGGGAGCTGTTTTTT
>TRBD2|TRBV5-1|TRBJ2-1|-
CASSSSGTSGNNEQFF
TGCGCCAGCAGCTCCTCCGGGACTAGCGGGAACAATGAGCAGTTCTTC
>-|TRBV11-2|TRBJ2-5|-
CASSFTGNNQETQYF
TGTGCCAGCAGCTTCACGGGGAACAACCAAGAGACCCAGTACTTC
>-|TRBV28|TRBJ1-1|-
CASSYRVGTEAFF
TGTGCCAGCAGTTACAGGGTTGGGACTGAAGCTTTCTTT
>TRBD1|TRBV7-6|TRBJ2-5|-
CASSLVADRGSEAQETQYF
TGTGCCAGCAGCTTAGTTGCGGACAGGGGGTCGGAAGCCCAAGAGACCCAGTACTTC
>TRBD1|TRBV6-5|TRBJ1-6|-
CASRRSGQGNSPLHF
TGTGCCAGCAGACGATCGGGACAGGGTAATTCACCCCTCCACTTT
>TRBD1|TRBV19|TRBJ1-1|few
CASSQQGASTEAFF
TGTGCCAGTAGCCAACAGGGGGCGAGCACTGAAGCTTTCTTT
>TRBD1|TRBV5-8|TRBJ2-1|-
CASSGDRDSKHNEQFF
TGTGCCAGCAGCGGCGACAGGGATTCAAAGCACAATGAGCAGTTCTTC
>-|TRBV5-4|TRBJ2-7|once
CASSLSLARNEQYF
TGTGCCAGCAGCTTGTCACTAGCACGCAACGAGCAGTACTTC
>-|TRBV25-1|TRBJ1-2|-
CASSEVDRKNYGYTF
TGTGCCAGCAGTGAAGTTGACAGAAAAAACTATGGCTACACCTTC
>-|TRBV27|TRBJ2-6|-
CASRREGGSSGANVLTF
TGTGCCAGCAGAAGGGAGGGGGGAAGCTCTGGGGCCAACGTCCTGACTTTC
>-|TRBV6-2/TRBV6-3|TRBJ1-2|-
CASSYRSGISGYTF
TGTGCCAGCAGTTACCGGTCCGGGATCAGCGGCTACACCTTC
>-|TRBV18|TRBJ2-5|-
CASSRSVEETQYF
TGTGCCAGCTCACGGTCAGTCGAAGAGACCCAGTACTTC
>-|TRBV18|TRBJ1-4|-
CASSPLTGGEKLFF
TGTGCCAGCTCACCACTGACAGGTGGAGAAAAACTGTTTTTT
>-|TRBV19|TRBJ1-1|-
CASSFQGNTEAFF
TGTGCCAGTAGTTTTCAGGGGAACACTGAAGCTTTCTTT
>TRBD1|TRBV3-1/TRBV3-2|TRBJ1-3|-
CASSHAGTGKFGNTIYF
TGTGCCAGCAGCCACGCCGGGACAGGGAAGTTTGGAAACACCATATATTTT
>TRBD1|TRBV28|TRBJ1-4|-
CASSARDSYNEKLFF
TGTGCCAGCAGTGCCCGGGACAGCTATAATGAAAAACTGTTTTTT
>TRBD2|TRBV4-1|TRBJ2-7|-
CASSQAAGVAYEQYF
TGCGCCAGCAGCCAAGCCGCGGGGGTTGCCTACGAGCAGTACTTC
>-|TRBV4-2|TRBJ2-5|once
CASSQVQKQETQYF
TGTGCCAGCAGCCAAGTACAGAAGCAAGAGACCCAGTACTTC
>-|TRBV27|TRBJ1-6|once
CASSSRSYNSPLHF
TGTGCCAGCAGCTCGAGGTCCTATAATTCACCCCTCCACTTT
>-|TRBV18|TRBJ2-7|-
CASSPPTGSEQYF
TGTGCCAGCTCACCACCCACCGGGAGCGAGCAGTACTTC
>-|TRBV18|TRBJ2-7|-
CASSPLDLAYEQYF
TGTGCCAGCTCACCACTGGATCTAGCGTACGAGCAGTACTTC
>-|TRBV12-2|TRBJ1-5|-
CASRLASGGINQPQHF
TGTGCAAGTCGCTTAGCGTCTGGGGGGATCAATCAGCCCCAGCATTTT
>-|TRBV7-9|TRBJ2-7|-
CASSHIRGASYEQYF
TGTGCCAGCAGCCACATACGGGGGGCGTCCTACGAGCAGTACTTC
>TRBD2|TRBV28|TRBJ2-3|-
CASPPRGLAGGRTDTQYF
TGTGCCAGCCCTCCTCGGGGGCTAGCGGGGGGTAGAACAGATACGCAGTATTTT
>-|TRBV6-4|TRBJ2-3|-
CASSDPNTDTQYF
TGTGCCAGCAGTGACCCAAACACAGATACGCAGTATTTT
>-|TRBV6-5|TRBJ1-4|-
CASSYSMVGRNEKLFF
TGTGCCAGCAGTTACTCGATGGTTGGTCGGAATGAAAAACTGTTTTTT